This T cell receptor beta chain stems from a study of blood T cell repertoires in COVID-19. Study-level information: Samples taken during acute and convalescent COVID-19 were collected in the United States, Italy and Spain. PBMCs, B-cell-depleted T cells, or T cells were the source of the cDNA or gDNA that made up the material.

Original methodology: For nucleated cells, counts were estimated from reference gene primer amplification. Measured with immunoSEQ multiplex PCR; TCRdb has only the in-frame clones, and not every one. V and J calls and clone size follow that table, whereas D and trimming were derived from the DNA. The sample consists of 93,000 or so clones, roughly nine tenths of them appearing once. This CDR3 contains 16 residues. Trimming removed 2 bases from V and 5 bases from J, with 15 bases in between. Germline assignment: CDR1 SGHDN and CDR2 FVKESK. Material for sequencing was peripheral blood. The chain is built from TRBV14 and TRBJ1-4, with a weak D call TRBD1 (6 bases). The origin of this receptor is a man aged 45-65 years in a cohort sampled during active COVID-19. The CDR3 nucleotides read TGTGCCAGCAGCCAATGGGGGCGGGGGCAGAATGAAAAACTGTTTTTT. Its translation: CASSQWGRGQNEKLFF.